This TCR beta chain was found in a study of T cells in narcolepsy listed by TCRdb under 2018. Concerning the study at large: Healthy control donors were enrolled in the study alongside patients who had narcolepsy type 1 or type 2 (NT1, NT2). The study sought autoreactive T cells targeting hypocretin neuron self-antigens (hypocretin, TRIB2) in narcolepsy patients, using TCR Vbeta sequencing to track clonotypes in blood and CSF. The research as a whole found: Some blood memory CD4+ repertoires from patients and controls contained no sequences matching autoreactive T cell clones. According to the report, autoreactive clonotypes were detected serially in the blood of the same patients and of different patients, but not in healthy controls. Plots that compared CSF and blood CD4+ T cell clonotypes from the same patient highlighted HCRT-specific and TRIB2-specific autoreactive clonotypes. Patients and controls had comparable numbers of sequenced blood memory CD4+ clonotypes, averaging about 40,000 and 33,000, respectively.

Libraries were constructed by the immunoSEQ multiplex PCR assay. The clones in this table, taken by TCRdb from immuneACCESS, are in-frame only. Not every clone is retained; where verified, under half of the shortfall comes from an unresolved V gene, and the cause of the rest is unknown. This sample holds over 30,000 clones; 84% were observed only once. Clones ranked in the top ten supply 1.3% of the sample. Concerning this clone: No cognate antigen has been identified for it. Base qualities are not at hand, and no much larger clone is one base apart.

Memory CD4+ T cells were sorted ex vivo from peripheral blood of narcolepsy patients and healthy controls for TCR Vbeta sequencing. V is cut back by 5 bases and J by 5 bases, with 12 bases in the junction unmatched. CDR1 and CDR2 were assigned from the germline V gene as SGHTA and FQGNSA. Spanning cysteine to phenylalanine, the CDR3 consists of 15 amino acids. This entry keeps only the CDR3 DNA: 45 bases, framed from base 1. The sequence was collected from a human donor with narcolepsy. Sequenced: CD45RA- memory CD4+ T cells from PBMCs. Interpreted using the paper, the cell subset or site label stands for: memory T cells sorted ex vivo from peripheral blood. The sequence links TRBV7-2 to TRBJ2-7; 7 bases in the middle match TRBD2. The base sequence is TGTGCCAGCAGCGGAGGACCTCGGAGCGGGGACGAGCAGTACTTC. The translation is CASSGGPRSGDEQYF.